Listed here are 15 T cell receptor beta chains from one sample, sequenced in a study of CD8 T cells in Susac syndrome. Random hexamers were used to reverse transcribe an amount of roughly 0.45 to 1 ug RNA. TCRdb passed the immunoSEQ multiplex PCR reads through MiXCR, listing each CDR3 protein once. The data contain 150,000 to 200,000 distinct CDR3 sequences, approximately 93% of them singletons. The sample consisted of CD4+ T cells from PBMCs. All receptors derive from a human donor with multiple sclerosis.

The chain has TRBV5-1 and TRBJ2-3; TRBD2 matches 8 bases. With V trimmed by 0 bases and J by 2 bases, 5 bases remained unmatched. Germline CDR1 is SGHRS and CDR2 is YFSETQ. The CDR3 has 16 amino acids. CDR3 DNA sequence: TGCGCCAGCAGCTTGGGGGTTAGCGGGAACACAGATACGCAGTATTTT. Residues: CASSLGVSGNTDTQYF.

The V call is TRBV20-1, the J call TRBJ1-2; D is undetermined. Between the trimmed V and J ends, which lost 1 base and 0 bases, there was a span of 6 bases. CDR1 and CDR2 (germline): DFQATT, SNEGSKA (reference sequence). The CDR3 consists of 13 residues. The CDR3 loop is CSARGAPNYGYTF. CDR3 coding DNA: TGCAGTGCTAGAGGGGCCCCTAACTATGGCTACACCTTC.

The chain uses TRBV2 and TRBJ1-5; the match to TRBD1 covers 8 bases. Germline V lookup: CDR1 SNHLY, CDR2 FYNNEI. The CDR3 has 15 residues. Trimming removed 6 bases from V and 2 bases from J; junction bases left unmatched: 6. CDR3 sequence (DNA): TGTGCCAGCAGCCCACTGACAGGGGGCAATCAGCCCCAGCATTTT. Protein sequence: CASSPLTGGNQPQHF.

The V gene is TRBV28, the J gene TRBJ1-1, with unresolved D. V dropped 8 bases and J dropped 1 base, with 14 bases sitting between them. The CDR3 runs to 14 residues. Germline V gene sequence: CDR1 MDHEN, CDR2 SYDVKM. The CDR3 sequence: CASSPPVRNTEAFF. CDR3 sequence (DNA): TGTGCCAGCTCCCCCCCCGTTCGGAACACTGAAGCTTTCTTT.

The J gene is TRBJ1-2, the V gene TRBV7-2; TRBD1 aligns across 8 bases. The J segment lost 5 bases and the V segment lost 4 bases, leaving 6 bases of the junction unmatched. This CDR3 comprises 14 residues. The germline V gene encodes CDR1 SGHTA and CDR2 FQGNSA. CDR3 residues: CASSSRDRTYGYTF. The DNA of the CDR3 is TGTGCCAGCAGCTCCCGGGACAGGACTTATGGCTACACCTTC.

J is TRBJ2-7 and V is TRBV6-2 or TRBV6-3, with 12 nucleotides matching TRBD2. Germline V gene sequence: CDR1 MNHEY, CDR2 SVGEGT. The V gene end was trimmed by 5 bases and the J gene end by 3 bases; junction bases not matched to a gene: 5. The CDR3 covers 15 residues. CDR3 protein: CASSNGLAGNYEQYF. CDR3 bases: TGTGCCAGCAGTAATGGACTAGCGGGGAACTACGAGCAGTACTTC.

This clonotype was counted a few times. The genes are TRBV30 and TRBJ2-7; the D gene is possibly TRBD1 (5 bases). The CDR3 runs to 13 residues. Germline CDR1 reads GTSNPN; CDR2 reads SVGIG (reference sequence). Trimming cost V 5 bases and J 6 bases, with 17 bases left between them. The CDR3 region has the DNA TGTGCCTGGGGGGTTGACAGCGCAACCGAGCAGTACTTC. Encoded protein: CAWGVDSATEQYF.

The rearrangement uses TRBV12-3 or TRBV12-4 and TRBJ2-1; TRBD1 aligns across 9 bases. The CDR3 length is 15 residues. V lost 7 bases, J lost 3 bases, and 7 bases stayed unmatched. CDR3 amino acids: CASTRQGGGYNEQFF. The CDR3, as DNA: TGTGCCAGCACCAGACAGGGGGGGGGCTACAATGAGCAGTTCTTC.

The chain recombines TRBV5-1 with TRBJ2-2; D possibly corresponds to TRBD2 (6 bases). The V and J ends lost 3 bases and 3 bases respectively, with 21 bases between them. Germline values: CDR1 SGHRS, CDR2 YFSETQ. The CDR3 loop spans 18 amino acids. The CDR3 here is CASSSSRMAGRYTGELFF. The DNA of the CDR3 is TGCGCCAGCAGCTCGTCCCGTATGGCCGGGAGATACACCGGGGAGCTGTTTTTT.

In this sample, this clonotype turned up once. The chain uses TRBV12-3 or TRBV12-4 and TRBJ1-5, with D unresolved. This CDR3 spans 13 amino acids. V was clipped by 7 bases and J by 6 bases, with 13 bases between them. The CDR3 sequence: CASTLDMSQPQHF. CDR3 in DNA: TGTGCCAGCACCCTTGACATGTCTCAGCCCCAGCATTTT.

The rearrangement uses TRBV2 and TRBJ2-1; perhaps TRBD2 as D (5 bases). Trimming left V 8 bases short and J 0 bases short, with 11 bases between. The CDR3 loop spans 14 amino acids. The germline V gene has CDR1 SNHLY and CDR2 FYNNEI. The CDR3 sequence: CASEDSSSYNEQFF. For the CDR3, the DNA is TGTGCCAGCGAGGACTCCAGCTCCTACAATGAGCAGTTCTTC. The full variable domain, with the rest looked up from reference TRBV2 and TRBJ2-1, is EPEVTQTPSHQVTQMGQEVILRCVPISNHLYFYWYRQILGQKVEFLVSFYNNEISEKSEIFDDQFSVERPDGSNFTLKIRSTKLEDSAMYFCASEDSSSYNEQFFGPGTRLTVL.

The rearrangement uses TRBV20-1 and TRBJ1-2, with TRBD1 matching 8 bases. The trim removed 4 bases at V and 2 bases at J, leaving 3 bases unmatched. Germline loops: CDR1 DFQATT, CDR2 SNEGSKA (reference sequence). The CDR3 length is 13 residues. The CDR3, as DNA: TGCAGTGCTACCAGACAGGGGAACTATGGCTACACCTTC. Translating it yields CSATRQGNYGYTF.

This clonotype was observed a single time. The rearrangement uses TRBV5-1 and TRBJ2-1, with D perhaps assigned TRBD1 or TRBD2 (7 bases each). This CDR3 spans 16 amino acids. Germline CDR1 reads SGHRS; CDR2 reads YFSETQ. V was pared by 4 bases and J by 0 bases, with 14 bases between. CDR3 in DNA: TGCGCCAGCAGCCAGGGGGGCGGGAGCTCCTACAATGAGCAGTTCTTC. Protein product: CASSQGGGSSYNEQFF.

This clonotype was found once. This chain's CDR3 is CASKPSGTTEAFF. As DNA, the CDR3 is TGTGCCAGCAAACCTTCAGGGACCACTGAAGCTTTCTTT. The chain links TRBV6-1 to TRBJ1-1; maybe TRBD1 (5 bases). Germline CDR1 and CDR2: MNHNS and SASEGT. There are 13 residues in the CDR3. The V end lost 7 bases, the J end lost 4 bases, and 13 bases lay between the germline ends.

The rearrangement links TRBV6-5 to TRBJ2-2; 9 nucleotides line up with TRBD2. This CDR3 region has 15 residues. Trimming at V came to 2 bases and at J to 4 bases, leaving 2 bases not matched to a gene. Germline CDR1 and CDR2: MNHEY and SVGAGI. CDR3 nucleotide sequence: TGTGCCAGCAGTTACGGCGGGAGGGCCACCGGGGAGCTGTTTTTT. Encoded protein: CASSYGGRATGELFF.